This TCR beta chain appears in the sequencing data of a study of tumor-infiltrating lymphocytes in primary liver carcinoma. Using a constant-region primer together with ProtoScript II reverse transcriptase, TCR beta cDNA was made from 500 to 650 ng of total RNA. Sequencing libraries for TCR beta derived from three nested multiplex PCR rounds that used slightly modified ARM-PCR. It was with TRBV1-TRBV30 forward primers and a C-beta reverse primer that the first two PCR rounds were run, at about 9 cycles each. MiXCR, applied by TCRdb to the multiplex PCR reads, yields one record per CDR3 protein. The table includes more than 100,000 distinct CDR3 sequences, less than 75% detected once. Concerning this clonotype itself: Antigen unknown. This CDR3 fails to terminate in the conserved phenylalanine or tryptophan, so it likely reflects a read error.

Bulk tissue was left unsorted, and RNA and DNA were co-extracted from approximately 20-30 mg of it. The CDR3 is made up of 15 amino acids. In germline, CDR1 is SGHAT, CDR2 FQNNGV. Notes on the study in general: Significantly larger top-250-clone fractions were found in tumors than in blood (p = 0.039).

This receptor was taken from a woman in her fifties or sixties with primary liver carcinoma and hepatitis B virus infection. Input material: tumor-adjacent normal liver tissue. The rearrangement uses TRBV11-2 and TRBJ2-3; perhaps D is TRBD1 or TRBD2 (5 bases each). CDR3 in DNA: TGTGCCAGCAGCTTCGGACTGGGACGCACTGATACGCAGTATTAT. Amino acid sequence: CASSFGLGRTDTQYY.